Here is one TCR beta chain with its context. Its antigen is unknown. Per-base qualities were not stored, and no clone one base away is much larger. The data derive from a study of identical twins (dated by TCRdb to the mid-2010s). Study-wide context: To test whether fetal clonotypes persist, the study used deep sequencing on TCR alpha and beta repertoires from monozygotic twins, unrelated adults of various ages, and cord blood. To rule out contamination, replicate twin experiments were performed at different times with different library preparation protocols. What the study reported, not specific to this receptor: Out-of-frame TCR alpha sharing in monozygotic twins was systematically underestimated by recombination models, whereas sharing between unrelated individuals was in agreement with the recombination models. Out-of-frame TCR alpha sequences shared between twins showed an excess of low generation-probability sequences compared with coincidental sharing between unrelated individuals. Because the same donors could not be followed over many years, the conclusions relied on cross-sectional statistical analysis. Abundant cord blood beta clonotypes had fewer insertions, young adult naive repertoires showed a similar but weaker trend, and memory repertoires showed no such trend. Excess twin sharing in beta out-of-frame sequences was weaker because fewer shared sequences lowered the signal-to-noise ratio. Invariant T cells such as MAIT and iNKT could partly confound zero-insertion analyses, although diverse VJ usage argued against such confounding for most clonotypes.

Libraries were constructed by 5' RACE. Sequencing was performed on an Illumina HiSeq 2000. Template switching added a universal primer binding site, and the final cDNA carried a unique molecular identifier that allowed TCR cDNA molecules to be counted accurately. First-strand cDNA for TCR alpha and beta chains was synthesized from specific primers in the conserved constant-segment region. To control for contamination, every cDNA library was double barcoded, receiving both a SMART-Mk sample barcode and Illumina barcodes. TruSeq adapter sequences, together with Illumina sample barcodes, were added in two successive PCR steps. Sequencing of the TCR alpha and beta cDNA libraries was done on the Illumina HiSeq platform using custom primers. Per the authors' processing: Raw reads were processed with MiGEC to extract unique molecular identifiers, and MiXCR was used to determine CDR3 positions. For each individual, recombination models were inferred using an EM algorithm with the repgenHMM and IGoR tools. The analysis of shared clonotypes was done with the tcR package in R, with sharing normalized by the product of cloneset sizes. Out-of-frame nonproductive sequences were analyzed to study raw recombination free of thymic and clonal selection effects. TCRdb reprocessed the public reads (quality trimming at Q25 with fastp, clone calling with MiXCR) and kept in-frame beta chains. Rows are unified per CDR3 protein, each entry keeping the most common DNA and genes. TCRdb's processing, not the authors' own work, is the source of the V and J calls. A total of fewer than 800,000 distinct CDR3 sequences appear in this sample, 7.1% of them only once. The ten largest account for approximately 1.5% of the sample.

CDR1 and CDR2 (MDHEN, SYDVKM) derive from the germline V gene. The junction shows trimming of 10 bases on V and 11 bases on J, and the gene matches do not reach 10 bases of it. The CDR3 runs 11 residues from the cysteine to the phenylalanine. The read is trimmed to its CDR3 DNA, 33 bases read in frame from base 1. Only healthy Caucasian donors were included. The twin cohort consisted of three pairs of female monozygotic twins, all aged about 18 to 30 years. Peripheral blood mononuclear cells were used as the source from which RNA for TCR libraries was isolated. These data were also filed under a second study, of yellow fever vaccine responses in identical twins. That second report states: The T cell response to vaccination in identical twins was reported by the authors to appear partly convergent and partly personalized. Focusing on identical twins, the study followed the T cell clones that responded to the vaccine, and did so with precision.

The sequenced material came from PBMCs. Recombination joined TRBV28 with TRBJ2-7, with TRBD1 identical over 8 junction bases. The receptor was derived from a woman aged 18-35 years in good health. The CDR3 in this case is CATVGTGQEYF. The DNA reads TGTGCCACAGTCGGGACGGGACAGGAGTACTTC.